This TCR beta chain is from a study of blood T cell repertoires in COVID-19. The overall study: The United States, Italy and Spain were the sources of the acute and convalescent COVID-19 samples.

Participants were aged about 18 to 100 years from some 24 US areas. Assignments of participants to cohorts depended upon their own reported clinical history. Before being deemed recovered, Cohort 3 donors had two negative PCRs, clearance, or symptom resolution. Germline CDR1 reads GTSNPN; CDR2 reads SVGIG (reference sequence). V was cut by 0 bases and J by 1 base, with 6 bases left in between. This CDR3 comprises 14 residues. This table comes from immunoSEQ multiplex PCR, and its TCRdb copy is limited to in-frame clones, with some not included. The data hold fewer than 350,000 clones, with around nine tenths observed a single time.

The clonotype comes from a woman aged 40 to 55 who had recovered from COVID-19. The V gene is TRBV30, the J gene TRBJ2-2; unclear D gene. Material: PBMCs or T cells enriched from blood (not recorded which). The CDR3 here is CAWSVARNTGELFF. The CDR3 nucleotides read TGTGCCTGGAGTGTAGCTAGGAACACCGGGGAGCTGTTTTTT.